Listed below are T cell receptor beta chains from one sample, sequenced in a study of T cell changes during pregnancy in multiple sclerosis. The assay was immunoSEQ multiplex PCR, and TCRdb's table has in-frame clones only and misses some. Of some 60,000 clones in the sample, under 95% are singletons; the top ten hold approximately 3%. The sample here was peripheral blood, taken in the first trimester of pregnancy. The receptors were gathered from a female donor in good health, enrolled as a control in a pregnancy study. CDR3s include the opening cysteine and the closing phenylalanine or tryptophan. D genes are given only for firm matches. A clone size is listed for some rows: how often the clone was seen (once, few, many), or a class if it is expanded.

clone_size d_call j_call v_call cdr3_aa cdr3_nt
. . TRBJ2-3 TRBV11-3 CASSPGAGLTNTQYF TGTGCCAGCAGCCCCGGGGCGGGACTCACAAATACGCAGTATTTT
. TRBD1 TRBJ2-7 TRBV2 CASSEGTGLEQYF TGTGCCAGCAGTGAGGGGACAGGGCTCGAGCAGTACTTC
once TRBD1 TRBJ1-2 TRBV4-1 CASSPPGQGGPAIGYTF TGCGCCAGCAGCCCCCCGGGACAGGGGGGGCCTGCGATTGGCTACACCTTC
. . TRBJ2-7 TRBV12-5 CASGSRDLRGYEQYF TGTGCTAGTGGTAGTAGGGATTTAAGGGGCTACGAGCAGTACTTC
. TRBD1 TRBJ1-2 TRBV2 CASLRDRINYGYTF TGTGCCAGCCTACGGGACAGGATTAACTATGGCTACACCTTC
. . TRBJ2-2 TRBV6-5 CASSYQGVIGTGELFF TGTGCCAGCAGTTACCAGGGCGTCATTGGCACCGGGGAGCTGTTTTTT
. TRBD2 TRBJ2-7 TRBV5-1 CASSVGFQGARTSGRTAYEQYF TGCGCCAGCAGCGTGGGGTTCCAGGGGGCCCGGACTAGCGGGAGGACGGCCTACGAGCAGTACTTC
once TRBD2 TRBJ2-1 TRBV10-2 CASSGLAAPYNEQFF TGCGCCAGCAGTGGGCTAGCGGCGCCATACAATGAGCAGTTCTTC
. TRBD2 TRBJ2-1 TRBV5-1 CASTAGLADNEQFF TGCGCCAGTACAGCGGGACTAGCGGACAATGAGCAGTTCTTC
. TRBD2 TRBJ2-7 TRBV6-5 CASRAGASSYEQYF TGTGCCAGCAGAGCGGGGGCGAGCTCCTACGAGCAGTACTTC
. . TRBJ2-3 TRBV10-3 CAISEEASYTDTQYF TGTGCCATCAGTGAGGAGGCCTCCTACACAGATACGCAGTATTTT
. TRBD1 TRBJ1-1 TRBV4-1 CASSPSQGGSAEAFF TGCGCCAGCAGCCCATCTCAGGGGGGTTCGGCTGAAGCTTTCTTT
. TRBD1 TRBJ1-2 TRBV2 CASIRQGEGGYTF TGTGCCAGCATCCGACAGGGTGAGGGCGGCTACACCTTC
. . TRBJ1-4 TRBV2 CASSTRDEKLFF TGTGCCAGCAGTACTAGGGATGAAAAACTGTTTTTT
once . TRBJ1-3 TRBV10-3 CAIKDSTSGNTIYF TGTGCCATCAAGGACAGTACCTCTGGAAACACCATATATTTT
. TRBD1 TRBJ1-2 TRBV27 CASSARGQGANYGYTF TGTGCCAGCAGTGCACGGGGACAGGGGGCGAACTATGGCTACACCTTC
. TRBD2 TRBJ2-1 TRBV7-9 CASSPTYSAGPLDEQFF TGTGCCAGCAGCCCAACCTACTCAGCGGGGCCCCTCGATGAGCAGTTCTTC
. TRBD1 TRBJ2-7 TRBV11-3 CASSFLSGTGDLSYEQYF TGTGCCAGCAGCTTCCTATCCGGGACAGGGGACCTCTCCTACGAGCAGTACTTC
once . TRBJ1-3 TRBV7-2 CASSLVPLTLSSGNTIYF TGTGCCAGCAGCTTAGTCCCCTTGACACTTAGCTCTGGAAACACCATATATTTT
. . TRBJ2-2 TRBV4-3 CASSQEGRMNTGELFF TGCGCCAGCAGCCAAGAGGGCAGGATGAACACCGGGGAGCTGTTTTTT
. . TRBJ2-3 TRBV5-6 CASSLAGHTDTQYF TGTGCCAGCAGCTTAGCGGGTCACACAGATACGCAGTATTTT
. TRBD1 TRBJ2-7 TRBV11-3 CASSLGGDPYRGRYEQYF TGTGCCAGCAGCTTAGGAGGTGATCCGTACAGGGGGCGTTACGAGCAGTACTTC
. . TRBJ1-1 TRBV4-1 CASSQETGNTEAFF TGCGCCAGCAGCCAAGAGACGGGGAACACTGAAGCTTTCTTT
. TRBD1 TRBJ1-1 TRBV7-2 CASSQRTGMNTEAFF TGTGCCAGCAGCCAGCGGACAGGGATGAACACTGAAGCTTTCTTT
. . TRBJ1-4 TRBV27 CASRVGDTANEKLFF TGTGCCAGCCGGGTGGGGGACACAGCTAATGAAAAACTGTTTTTT
. TRBD1 TRBJ1-5 TRBV19 CASSQDRGAGNQPQHF TGTGCCAGTAGTCAGGACAGGGGAGCGGGCAATCAGCCCCAGCATTTT
. . TRBJ1-5 TRBV2 CASSDSYSNQPQHF TGTGCCAGCAGCGACAGTTATAGCAATCAGCCCCAGCATTTT
. . TRBJ1-1 TRBV7-9 CASTGMDTEAFF TGTGCCAGCACAGGGATGGACACTGAAGCTTTCTTT
once . TRBJ2-7 TRBV7-9 CASSLGGRYEQYF TGTGCCAGCAGCTTGGGGGGTAGGTACGAGCAGTACTTC
few . TRBJ1-1 TRBV29-1 CSAQPGTEAFF TGCAGCGCCCAGCCAGGGACTGAAGCTTTCTTT
. . TRBJ2-7 TRBV10-3 CAISESTGLGVEQYF TGTGCCATCAGTGAGTCGACAGGCTTAGGGGTCGAGCAGTACTTC
. TRBD2 TRBJ2-2 TRBV10-3 CAIGSYSGSPTGELFF TGTGCCATCGGATCTTATAGCGGGAGCCCCACCGGGGAGCTGTTTTTT
. TRBD1 TRBJ1-1 TRBV6-6 CASSYGGGRKNTEAFF TGTGCCAGCAGTTACGGAGGGGGCAGAAAGAACACTGAAGCTTTCTTT
. . TRBJ2-5 TRBV29-1 CSVEAKLFQETQYF TGCAGCGTTGAAGCAAAACTTTTTCAAGAGACCCAGTACTTC
. TRBD2 TRBJ2-2 TRBV9 CASSVGLAGGELFF TGTGCCAGCAGCGTGGGACTAGCAGGGGGGGAGCTGTTTTTT
once TRBD2 TRBJ2-1 TRBV10-3 CAISGTSGSNEQFF TGTGCCATCAGTGGGACTAGCGGATCCAATGAGCAGTTCTTC
once TRBD1 TRBJ2-1 TRBV7-2 CASSPGGNEQFF TGTGCCAGCAGCCCAGGGGGCAATGAGCAGTTCTTC
. TRBD2 TRBJ2-1 TRBV10-3 CAISEGLARNEQFF TGTGCCATCAGTGAGGGACTAGCGAGGAATGAGCAGTTCTTC
. . TRBJ1-2 TRBV29-1 CSVDVGVGGYTF TGCAGCGTTGATGTAGGGGTGGGGGGCTACACCTTC
once TRBD2 TRBJ2-1 TRBV7-2 CASSPSGRSYNEQFF TGTGCCAGCAGCCCCAGCGGGAGGTCCTACAATGAGCAGTTCTTC
. . TRBJ2-2 TRBV5-1 CASSLESQNTGELFF TGCGCCAGCAGCTTGGAAAGCCAAAACACCGGGGAGCTGTTTTTT
. . TRBJ2-3 TRBV7-5 CVRSPTSLQGTDTQYF TGTGTCAGAAGCCCTACTAGCCTCCAAGGCACAGATACGCAGTATTTT
. TRBD1 TRBJ1-2 TRBV18 CASSPTFGQGAGYGYTF TGTGCCAGCTCACCTACCTTCGGACAGGGGGCGGGATATGGCTACACCTTC
. . TRBJ2-2 TRBV5-6 CASSLLGARGGELFF TGTGCCAGCAGCTTGCTGGGGGCCCGCGGCGGGGAGCTGTTTTTT
. . TRBJ1-1 TRBV7-2 CASSLGRTFSEAFF TGTGCCAGCAGCTTAGGTAGGACATTCTCCGAAGCTTTCTTT
. . TRBJ1-1 TRBV11-3 CASSPRPGLSVAFF TGTGCCAGCAGCCCAAGACCGGGTCTGTCGGTAGCTTTCTTT
. . TRBJ2-5 TRBV7-9 CASSLGAAGDSSRTQYF TGTGCCAGCAGCTTAGGGGCTGCTGGGGACTCATCCAGGACCCAGTACTTC
. . TRBJ2-7 TRBV5-1 CASSLYPGFYEQYF TGCGCCAGCAGCTTGTATCCGGGTTTCTACGAGCAGTACTTC
. TRBD2 TRBJ2-3 TRBV30 CAWSLLGTTTDTQYF TGTGCCTGGAGTCTCCTCGGGACTACCACAGATACGCAGTATTTT
once . TRBJ2-3 TRBV11-2 CASSLVKDTQYF TGTGCCAGCAGCTTAGTAAAAGATACGCAGTATTTT
. TRBD1 TRBJ2-1 TRBV5-4 CASSLGSGQDQEQFF TGTGCCAGCAGCCTGGGGTCCGGACAGGACCAGGAGCAGTTCTTC
. . TRBJ2-7 TRBV6-5 CASRRILGISPQYF TGTGCCAGCAGACGTATATTGGGCATCTCCCCGCAGTACTTC
once TRBD1 TRBJ2-5 TRBV7-9 CASSFDRGRQETQYF TGTGCCAGCAGCTTCGACAGGGGACGACAAGAGACCCAGTACTTC
. . TRBJ1-2 TRBV7-9 CASSLAGETYGYTF TGTGCCAGCAGCTTAGCCGGGGAAACCTATGGCTACACCTTC
. TRBD2 TRBJ2-5 TRBV4-3 CASSLLAGETQYF TGCGCCAGCAGCCTCCTAGCGGGGGAGACCCAGTACTTC
. . TRBJ2-1 TRBV9 CASSSLGLYNEQFF TGTGCCAGCAGTTCGCTGGGGCTATACAATGAGCAGTTCTTC
. . TRBJ1-2 TRBV7-3 CASSSPVPNSNYGYTF TGTGCCAGCAGCTCCCCGGTCCCAAATAGTAACTATGGCTACACCTTC